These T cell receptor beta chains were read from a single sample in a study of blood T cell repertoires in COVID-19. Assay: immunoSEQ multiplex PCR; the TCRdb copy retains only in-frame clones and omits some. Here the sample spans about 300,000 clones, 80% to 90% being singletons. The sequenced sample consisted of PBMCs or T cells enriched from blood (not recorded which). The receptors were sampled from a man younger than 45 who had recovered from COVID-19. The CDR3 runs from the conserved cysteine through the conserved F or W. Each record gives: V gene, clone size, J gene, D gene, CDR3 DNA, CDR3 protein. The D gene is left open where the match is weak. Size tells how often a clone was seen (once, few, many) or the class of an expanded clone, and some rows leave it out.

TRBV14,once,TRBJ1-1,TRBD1,TGTGCCAGCAGCCTCGGACAGGGGGGGTTCCCTGAAGCTTTCTTT,CASSLGQGGFPEAFF
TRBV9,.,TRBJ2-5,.,TGTGCCAGCAGCGTAACCCCAGGGGCTCGGGGAGAGACCCAGTACTTC,CASSVTPGARGETQYF
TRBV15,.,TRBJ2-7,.,TGTGCCACCAGCAGAGATGGTCCTCAGGGCTCCTACGAGCAGTACTTC,CATSRDGPQGSYEQYF
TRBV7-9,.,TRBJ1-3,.,TGTGCCAGCAGCCGACAGGACTCTGGAAACACCATATATTTT,CASSRQDSGNTIYF
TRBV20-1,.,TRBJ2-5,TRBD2,TGCAGTGCTAGTCTAGCGGGATTCGGTGAGACCCAGTACTTC,CSASLAGFGETQYF
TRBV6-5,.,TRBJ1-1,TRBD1,TGTGCCAGCAGTAATCCGACAGGGGGATACACTGAAGCTTTCTTT,CASSNPTGGYTEAFF
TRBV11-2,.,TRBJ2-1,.,TGTGCCAGCAGCGGGAGTGAGGGAGCGGGTGAGCAGTTCTTC,CASSGSEGAGEQFF
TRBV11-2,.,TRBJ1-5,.,TGTGCCAGCAGCGCTCTTGCGGGACATCAGCCCCAGCATTTT,CASSALAGHQPQHF
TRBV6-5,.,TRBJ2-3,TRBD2,TGTGCCAGCAGCTACGGGACTAGCGGAAGCACAGATACGCAGTATTTT,CASSYGTSGSTDTQYF
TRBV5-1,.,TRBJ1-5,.,TGCGCCAGCACCCCGGGGCCGGGGGGCACAGGGCAGCCCCAGCATTTT,CASTPGPGGTGQPQHF
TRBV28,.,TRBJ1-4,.,TGTGCCAGCAGTTTGAGACTTTTGGGGGGTGAAAAACTGTTTTTT,CASSLRLLGGEKLFF
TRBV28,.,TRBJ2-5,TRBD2,TGTGCCAGCAGTTTTCGACTAGCGGGGAAAGAGACCCAGTACTTC,CASSFRLAGKETQYF
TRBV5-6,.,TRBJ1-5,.,TGTGCCAGCAGCTTGATCTATAGCAATCAGCCCCAGCATTTT,CASSLIYSNQPQHF
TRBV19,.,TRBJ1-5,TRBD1,TGTGCCAGTAGTATAGCGGCAGGGGGGTATCAGCCCCAGCATTTT,CASSIAAGGYQPQHF
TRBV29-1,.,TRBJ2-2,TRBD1,TGCAGCGTTCGCACCATACAGGGGGCGAACACCGGGGAGCTGTTTTTT,CSVRTIQGANTGELFF
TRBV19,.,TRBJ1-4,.,TGTGCCAGTAGTCCCTGGGGGGGTGCAACTAATGAAAAACTGTTTTTT,CASSPWGGATNEKLFF
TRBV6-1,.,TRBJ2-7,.,TGTGCCAGCAGTGAAGAAAGCGGAAGCTCCTACGAGCAGTACTTC,CASSEESGSSYEQYF
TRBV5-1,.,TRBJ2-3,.,TGCGCCAGCAGCTTCCAGGGCTCCTACACAGATACGCAGTATTTT,CASSFQGSYTDTQYF
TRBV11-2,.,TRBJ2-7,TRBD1,TGTGCCAGCAGCTTGCCTTACAGGGGCAGCGAGCAGTACTTC,CASSLPYRGSEQYF
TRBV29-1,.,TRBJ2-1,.,TGCAGCGCCCCGGGAGACAGGGCCCTCGGTTCCTACAATGAGCAGTTCTTC,CSAPGDRALGSYNEQFF
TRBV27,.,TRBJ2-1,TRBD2,TGTGCCAGCAGTCCGCTAGCGGGAAACAGCTACAATGAGCAGTTCTTC,CASSPLAGNSYNEQFF
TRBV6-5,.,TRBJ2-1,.,TGTGCCAGCAGTCAAAGGGGGTCTGGCAATGAGCAGTTCTTC,CASSQRGSGNEQFF
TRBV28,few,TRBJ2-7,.,TGTGCCAGCACCGCCGGACGGAGACTACGAGCCCGCGTCTACGAGCAGTACTTC,CASTAGRRLRARVYEQYF
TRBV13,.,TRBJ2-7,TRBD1,TGTGCCAGCAGCTTAGAACAGGGGGCCTACGAGCAGTACTTC,CASSLEQGAYEQYF
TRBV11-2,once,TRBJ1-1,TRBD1,TGTGCCAGCAGCTTAGATCCGCGGACAGGTCGAGATACTGAAGCTTTCTTT,CASSLDPRTGRDTEAFF
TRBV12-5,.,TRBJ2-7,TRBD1,TGTGCTAGTGGCGAGGCCAGGGGGCTCGGCGAGCAGTACTTC,CASGEARGLGEQYF
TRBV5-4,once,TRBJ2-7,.,TGTGCCAGCAGCGTACAGGGTCCTCTCTACGAGCAGTACTTC,CASSVQGPLYEQYF
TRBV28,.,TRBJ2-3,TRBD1,TGTGCCAGCAGTTTCGTGTTGGCAGGGGGTCTCACAGATACGCAGTATTTT,CASSFVLAGGLTDTQYF
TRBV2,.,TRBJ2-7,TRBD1,TGTGCCAGCGTGGGACAGAGGGGCTACGAGCAGTACTTC,CASVGQRGYEQYF
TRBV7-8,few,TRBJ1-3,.,TGTGCCAGCAGCCCGCCGCGAGGAGTCTCTGGAAACACCATATATTTT,CASSPPRGVSGNTIYF
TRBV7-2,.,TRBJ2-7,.,TGTGCCAGCAGCGAGGGCTTAATATCCTACGAGCAGTACTTC,CASSEGLISYEQYF
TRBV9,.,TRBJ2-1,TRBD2,TGTGCCAGCAGCCTCGGGACTAGCGCGGAGTTCTTC,CASSLGTSAEFF
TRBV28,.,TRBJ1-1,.,TGTGCCAGCAGTTTGACGGTCAGGGGAATCACTGAAGCTTTCTTT,CASSLTVRGITEAFF
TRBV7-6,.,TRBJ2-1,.,TGTGCCAGCAGCTTAGCGATATGGCGGATCAATGAGCAGTTCTTC,CASSLAIWRINEQFF
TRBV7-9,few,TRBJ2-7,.,TGTGCCAGCAGCCTACTGGAACTAGGCGCCTACGAGCAGTACTTC,CASSLLELGAYEQYF
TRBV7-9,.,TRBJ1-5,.,TGTGCCAGCAGCCGTTATAGCAATCAGCCCCAGCATTTT,CASSRYSNQPQHF
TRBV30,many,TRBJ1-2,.,TGTGCCTGGAGTGTACCGGAGGGACCCAACTATGGCTACACCTTC,CAWSVPEGPNYGYTF
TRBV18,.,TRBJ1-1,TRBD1,TGTGCCAGCTCACCACGGGACAGCAACACTGAAGCTTTCTTT,CASSPRDSNTEAFF
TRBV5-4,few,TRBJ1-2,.,TGTGCCAGCAGCTTGACAGGTCGGCCTTATGGCTACACCTTC,CASSLTGRPYGYTF
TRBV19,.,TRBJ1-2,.,TGTGCCAGTAGTATAGATCGAGCAAGCCACTACACCTTC,CASSIDRASHYTF
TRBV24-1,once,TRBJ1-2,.,TGTGCCACCAGTCTAGGACAGAACTATGGCTACACCTTC,CATSLGQNYGYTF
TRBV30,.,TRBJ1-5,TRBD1,TGTGCCTGGAGTACGGGACAGCCCTTTAATCAGCCCCAGCATTTT,CAWSTGQPFNQPQHF
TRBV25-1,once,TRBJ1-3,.,TGTGCCAGCGCCTGGGCAGGCAATGGAAACACCATATATTTT,CASAWAGNGNTIYF
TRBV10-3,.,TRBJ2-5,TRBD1,TGTGCCATCAGTGAGTCTGGCAGGGGGCAAGAGACCCAGTACTTC,CAISESGRGQETQYF
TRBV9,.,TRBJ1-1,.,TGTGCCAGCAGCGTAGAAATCCCTGGGCAGACCGCTGAAGCTTTCTTT,CASSVEIPGQTAEAFF
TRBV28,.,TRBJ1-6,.,TGTGCCAGCGGCCGCCGGCAGGGATATTTGGGACCCCTCCACTTT,CASGRRQGYLGPLHF
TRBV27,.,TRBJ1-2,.,TGTGCCAGCAGTTTACCCGGGAACGGCTACACCTTC,CASSLPGNGYTF
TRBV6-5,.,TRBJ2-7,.,TGTGCCAGCAGTTACCGGGGCGAGCAGTACTTC,CASSYRGEQYF
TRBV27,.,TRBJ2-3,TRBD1,TGTGCCAGCAGACAATACCCTGGGACAGGGGGCACAGATACGCAGTATTTT,CASRQYPGTGGTDTQYF
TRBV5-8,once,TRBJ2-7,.,TGTGCCAGCAGCTTGGAGGTTTCGGGGGGCTTTGACGAGCAGTACTTC,CASSLEVSGGFDEQYF
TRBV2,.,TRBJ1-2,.,TGTGCCAGCAGTGGGAACAGGATGCCAGGATTGGTAGGCTACACCTTC,CASSGNRMPGLVGYTF
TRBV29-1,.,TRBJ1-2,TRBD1,TGCAGCGTTGACCAACAGGGGGACTATGGCTACACCTTC,CSVDQQGDYGYTF